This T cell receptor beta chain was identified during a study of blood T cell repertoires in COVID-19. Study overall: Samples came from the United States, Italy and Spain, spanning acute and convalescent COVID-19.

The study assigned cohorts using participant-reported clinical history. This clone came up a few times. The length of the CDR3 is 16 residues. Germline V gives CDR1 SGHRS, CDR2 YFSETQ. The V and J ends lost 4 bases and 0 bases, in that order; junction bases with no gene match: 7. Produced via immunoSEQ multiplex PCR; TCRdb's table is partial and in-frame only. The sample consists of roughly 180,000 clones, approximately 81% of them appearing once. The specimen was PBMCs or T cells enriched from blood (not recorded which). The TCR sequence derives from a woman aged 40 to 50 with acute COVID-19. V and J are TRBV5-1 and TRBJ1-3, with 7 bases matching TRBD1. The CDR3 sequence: CASSITGDHSGNTIYF. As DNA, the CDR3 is TGCGCCAGCAGCATCACAGGGGACCACTCTGGAAACACCATATATTTT.